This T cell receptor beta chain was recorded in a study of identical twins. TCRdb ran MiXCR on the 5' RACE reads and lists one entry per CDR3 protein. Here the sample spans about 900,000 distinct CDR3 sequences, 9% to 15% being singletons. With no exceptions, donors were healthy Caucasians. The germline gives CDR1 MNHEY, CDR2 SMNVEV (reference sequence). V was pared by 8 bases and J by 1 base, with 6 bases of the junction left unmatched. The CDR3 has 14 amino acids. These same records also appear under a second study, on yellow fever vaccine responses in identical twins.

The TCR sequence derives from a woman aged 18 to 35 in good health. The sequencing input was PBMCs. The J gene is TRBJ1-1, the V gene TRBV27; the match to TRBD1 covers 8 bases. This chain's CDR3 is CASCPGGRNTEAFF. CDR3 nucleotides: TGTGCCAGCTGCCCAGGGGGCCGGAACACTGAAGCTTTCTTT.